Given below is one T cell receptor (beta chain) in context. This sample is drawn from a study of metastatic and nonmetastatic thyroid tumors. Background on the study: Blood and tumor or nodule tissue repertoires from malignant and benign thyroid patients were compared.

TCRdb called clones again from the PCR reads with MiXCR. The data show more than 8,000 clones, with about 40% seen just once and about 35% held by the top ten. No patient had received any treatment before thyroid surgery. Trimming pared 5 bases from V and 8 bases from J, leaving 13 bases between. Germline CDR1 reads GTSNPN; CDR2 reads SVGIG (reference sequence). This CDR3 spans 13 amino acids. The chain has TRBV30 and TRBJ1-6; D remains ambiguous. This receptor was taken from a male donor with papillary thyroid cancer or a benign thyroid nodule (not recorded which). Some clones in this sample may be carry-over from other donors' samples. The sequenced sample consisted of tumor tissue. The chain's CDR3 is CAWAVTVDSPLHF. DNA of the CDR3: TGTGCCTGGGCCGTAACAGTCGATTCACCCCTCCACTTT. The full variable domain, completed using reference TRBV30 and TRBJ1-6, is SQTIHQWPATLVQPVGSPLSLECTVEGTSNPNLYWYRQAAGRGLQLLFYSVGIGQISSEVPQNLSASRPQDRQFILSSKKLLLSDSGFYLCAWAVTVDSPLHFGNGTRLTVT.